The clone carrying this TCR beta chain was counted a few times. This record comes from a study of blood T cell repertoires in COVID-19. Study-wide context: The samples span acute and convalescent COVID-19 from the United States, Italy and Spain. PBMCs, B-cell-depleted T cells, or T cells were the source of the cDNA or gDNA that made up the material.

The V and J ends lost 3 bases and 4 bases respectively, with 14 bases between them. The CDR3 is 14 amino acids. From germline, CDR1 is DFQATT and CDR2 SNEGSKA (reference sequence). In the authors' workflow: Amplification with reference gene primers provided the estimates of nucleated cell counts. Sequencing was performed with immunoSEQ multiplex PCR; in TCRdb, only in-frame clones are kept and a portion is missing. V and J calls and clone size are given by that table; D and trimming were obtained from the DNA. This sample carries approximately 280,000 clones, approximately 90% of them seen once, and the ten largest clones take roughly 4.8%.

The chain carries TRBV20-1 and TRBJ2-3; perhaps TRBD2 as D (5 bases). Sequenced input: peripheral blood. The clonotype originates from a man in his forties or fifties with acute or convalescent COVID-19. The DNA of the CDR3 is TGCAGTGCTAGTAGGGAGCAAAGGGCAGATACGCAGTATTTT. Protein sequence: CSASREQRADTQYF.